The clone carrying this T cell receptor beta chain was detected only a few times. Its antigen is undetermined. With 3 bases removed from V and 5 bases from J, the gap between germline ends came to 5 bases. Germline V gives CDR1 ENHRY, CDR2 SYGVKD. This CDR3 spans 12 amino acids. This sample was included in a study of human T cells and chemical hapten exposure. Study background: Application of 0.01% DPC to the upper back was done by patch test, with a reading at 6 days. Overall study results and limits: With DPC sensitization, TCRs exceeding 1 in 1000 frequency showed no change.

TCRdb itself ran the RACE reads through MiXCR, one entry per CDR3 protein. The sample shows under 100,000 distinct CDR3 sequences, approximately 11% of them seen only once. As to time point: patch test 3, about 24 weeks after DPC sensitization. Treatment indicated: therapeutic diphenylcyclopropenone sensitization with weekly scalp DPC. In every case, blood was obtained before the patch test was applied. Sequences were derived from whole blood, sampled in connection with sensitization to the hapten diphenylcyclopropenone (DPC). The sequence was collected from a woman aged 45 to 65 with alopecia areata. Some clones in this sample may be carry-over from other donors' samples. The V and J genes are TRBV10-3 and TRBJ2-1; D is undetermined. The CDR3 region is CAISEVNNEQFF. The CDR3 DNA follows: TGTGCCATCAGTGAAGTGAACAATGAGCAGTTCTTC.